A selection of T cell receptor beta chains follows, all from one sample in a study of shared T cell receptors in the human thymus. Data came from immunoSEQ multiplex PCR; TCRdb stores just in-frame clones and leaves some out. The sample has about 610,000 clones, approximately 87% seen once. The same sample was also studied in work on human thymus T cells.

Sequenced: thymocytes. The receptors derive from a boy less than two years old with a congenital heart defect. Both conserved end residues are part of each CDR3. The D gene is left open where the match is weak. Some rows have no size entry. The others give once, few or many, or a class for an expanded clone.

v_gene,j_gene,abundance,d_gene,CDR3aa,CDR3nt
TRBV13,TRBJ2-3,NA,TRBD2,CASSTGTSGSTDTQYF,TGTGCCAGCAGCACCGGGACTAGCGGGAGCACAGATACGCAGTATTTT
TRBV19,TRBJ1-1,NA,TRBD1,CASSPGTGGENTEAFF,TGTGCCAGTAGTCCCGGGACAGGGGGGGAGAACACTGAAGCTTTCTTT
TRBV21-1,TRBJ2-7,once,NA,CASSRPPSRYSYEQYF,TGTGCCAGCAGCCGACCGCCTAGCCGATACTCCTACGAGCAGTACTTC
TRBV28,TRBJ2-7,NA,NA,CASTGTQKRSYEQYF,TGTGCCAGTACTGGGACACAAAAACGCTCCTACGAGCAGTACTTC
TRBV28,TRBJ1-2,NA,NA,CASSLNVGRVCGYTF,TGTGCCAGCAGTTTAAATGTGGGCAGGGTGTGCGGCTACACCTTC
TRBV5-6,TRBJ2-3,NA,TRBD2,CASRRTSGSGDTQYF,TGTGCCAGCCGCAGGACTAGCGGGAGCGGAGATACGCAGTATTTT
TRBV10-2,TRBJ2-7,few,NA,CASSWRRGIHEQYF,TGCGCCAGCAGTTGGAGGAGAGGGATCCACGAGCAGTACTTC
TRBV4-2,TRBJ2-7,NA,TRBD1,CASSLGQGGAYEQYF,TGTGCCAGCAGCCTTGGACAGGGTGGCGCCTACGAGCAGTACTTC
TRBV29-1,TRBJ1-1,NA,NA,CSSERENTEAFF,TGCAGCTCAGAACGGGAGAACACTGAAGCTTTCTTT
TRBV28,TRBJ2-3,NA,TRBD2,CASRGEGPDTQYF,TGTGCTAGCCGAGGGGAGGGACCAGATACGCAGTATTTT
TRBV5-4,TRBJ2-7,NA,NA,CASSRLPLGPSYEQYF,TGTGCCAGCAGCCGTTTACCACTAGGGCCCTCCTACGAGCAGTACTTC
TRBV10-1,TRBJ2-7,few,NA,CASSPLQLGQFYEQYF,TGCGCCAGCAGTCCCCTTCAACTTGGACAGTTCTACGAGCAGTACTTC
TRBV20-1,TRBJ2-7,NA,NA,CSAGGGYEQYF,TGCAGTGCGGGAGGGGGATACGAGCAGTACTTC
TRBV4-3,TRBJ2-3,NA,NA,CASSQESSLWVDTQYF,TGCGCCAGCAGCCAAGAGTCTAGCTTGTGGGTCGATACGCAGTATTTT
TRBV7-9,TRBJ2-7,once,TRBD1,CASRETTGNTSYEQYF,TGTGCCAGCAGAGAAACGACAGGGAATACCTCCTACGAGCAGTACTTC
TRBV10-2,TRBJ1-4,NA,NA,CASSESWERQARDEKLFF,TGCGCCAGCAGTGAGTCCTGGGAACGACAGGCCAGGGATGAAAAACTGTTTTTT
TRBV11-1,TRBJ2-7,NA,TRBD2,CASSLDGTSVKDYEQYF,TGTGCCAGCAGCTTAGACGGGACTAGCGTTAAGGACTACGAGCAGTACTTC
TRBV7-6,TRBJ2-7,NA,TRBD2,CASSLGGRSPSYEQYF,TGTGCCAGCAGCTTGGGGGGGAGGTCCCCTTCCTACGAGCAGTACTTC
TRBV5-1,TRBJ2-1,NA,NA,CASSFEENEQFF,TGCGCCAGCAGCTTCGAAGAGAATGAGCAGTTCTTC
TRBV11-2,TRBJ2-7,NA,NA,CASSPLAAESYEQYF,TGTGCCAGCAGCCCTCTGGCGGCGGAATCCTACGAGCAGTACTTC
TRBV12-2,TRBJ2-1,NA,NA,CASRRTGRWSSGGRSNEQFF,TGTGCAAGTCGCAGGACCGGGAGGTGGAGTTCGGGCGGGAGGAGCAATGAGCAGTTCTTC
TRBV4-3,TRBJ2-1,NA,TRBD2,CASSQRLAGVSSEQFF,TGCGCCAGCAGCCAACGACTAGCGGGAGTATCGAGTGAGCAGTTCTTC
TRBV7-9,TRBJ2-3,NA,NA,CASSSLPRASTDTQYF,TGTGCCAGCAGCTCACTACCCCGTGCGAGCACAGATACGCAGTATTTT